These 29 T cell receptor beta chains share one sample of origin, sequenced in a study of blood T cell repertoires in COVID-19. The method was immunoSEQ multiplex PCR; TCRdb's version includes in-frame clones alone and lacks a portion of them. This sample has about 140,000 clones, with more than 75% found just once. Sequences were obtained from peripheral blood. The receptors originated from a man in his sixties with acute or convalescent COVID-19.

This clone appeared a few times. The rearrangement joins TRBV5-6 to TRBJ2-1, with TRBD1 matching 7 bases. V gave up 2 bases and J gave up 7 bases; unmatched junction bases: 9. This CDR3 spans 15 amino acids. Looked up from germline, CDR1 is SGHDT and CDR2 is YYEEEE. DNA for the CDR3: TGTGCCAGCAGCTTTGGGTCAGGGGGAGCAAATGAGCAGTTCTTC. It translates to CASSFGSGGANEQFF.

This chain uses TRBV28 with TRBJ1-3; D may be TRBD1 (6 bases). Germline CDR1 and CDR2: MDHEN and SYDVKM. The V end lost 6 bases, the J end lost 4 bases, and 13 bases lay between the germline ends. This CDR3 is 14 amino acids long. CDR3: CASRPGVAGNTIYF. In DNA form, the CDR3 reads TGTGCCAGCAGGCCAGGGGTTGCCGGAAACACCATATATTTT.

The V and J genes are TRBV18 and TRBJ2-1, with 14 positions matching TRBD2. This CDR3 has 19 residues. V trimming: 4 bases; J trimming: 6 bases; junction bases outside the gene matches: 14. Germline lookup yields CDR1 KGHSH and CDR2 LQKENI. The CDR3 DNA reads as TGTGCCAGCTCACTCACTGGGGGGACTAGCGGGAGATCTGGCAATGAGCAGTTCTTC. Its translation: CASSLTGGTSGRSGNEQFF. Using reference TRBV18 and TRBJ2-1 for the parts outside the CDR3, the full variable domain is NAGVMQNPRHLVRRRGQEARLRCSPMKGHSHVYWYRQLPEEGLKFMVYLQKENIIDESGMPKERFSAEFPKEGPSILRIQQVVRGDSAAYFCASSLTGGTSGRSGNEQFFGPGTRLTVL.

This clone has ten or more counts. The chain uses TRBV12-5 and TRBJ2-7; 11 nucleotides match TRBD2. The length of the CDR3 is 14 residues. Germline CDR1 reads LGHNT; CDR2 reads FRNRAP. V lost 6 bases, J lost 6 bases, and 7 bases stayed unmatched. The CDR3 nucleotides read TGTGCTAGTGGAGGGACTAGCGGTGGGAGCGAGCAGTACTTC. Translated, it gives CASGGTSGGSEQYF.

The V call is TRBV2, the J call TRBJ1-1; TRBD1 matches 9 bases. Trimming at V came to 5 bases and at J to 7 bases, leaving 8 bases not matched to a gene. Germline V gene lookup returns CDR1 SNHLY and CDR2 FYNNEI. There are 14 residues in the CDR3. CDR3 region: CASSSGTGLFEAFF. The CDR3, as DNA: TGTGCCAGCAGTTCCGGGACAGGGTTATTTGAAGCTTTCTTT.

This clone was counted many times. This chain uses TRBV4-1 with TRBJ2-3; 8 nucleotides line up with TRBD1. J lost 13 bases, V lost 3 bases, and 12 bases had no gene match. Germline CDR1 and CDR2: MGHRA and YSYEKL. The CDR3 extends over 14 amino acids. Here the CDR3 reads CASSQREGQGEEYF. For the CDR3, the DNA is TGCGCCAGCAGCCAGCGTGAAGGACAGGGTGAAGAGTATTTT.

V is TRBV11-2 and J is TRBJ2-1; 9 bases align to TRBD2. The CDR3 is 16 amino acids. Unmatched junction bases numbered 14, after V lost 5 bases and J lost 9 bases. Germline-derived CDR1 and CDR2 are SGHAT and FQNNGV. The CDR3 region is CASSRTAGGGFAEQFF. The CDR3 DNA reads TGTGCCAGCAGCCGGACCGCGGGGGGGGGATTCGCTGAGCAGTTCTTC.

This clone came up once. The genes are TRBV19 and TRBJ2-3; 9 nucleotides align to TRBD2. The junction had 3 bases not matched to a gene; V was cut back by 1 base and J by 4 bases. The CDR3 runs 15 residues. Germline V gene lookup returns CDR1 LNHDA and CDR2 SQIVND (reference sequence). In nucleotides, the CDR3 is TGTGCCAGTAGTATAGGTAGCGGGAGCCCAGATACGCAGTATTTT. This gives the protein CASSIGSGSPDTQYF.

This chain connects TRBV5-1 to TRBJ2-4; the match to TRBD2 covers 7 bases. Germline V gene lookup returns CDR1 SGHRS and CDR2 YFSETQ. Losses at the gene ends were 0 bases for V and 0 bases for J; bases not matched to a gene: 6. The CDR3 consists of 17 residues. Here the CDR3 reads CASSLGLADIAKNIQYF. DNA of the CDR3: TGCGCCAGCAGCTTGGGGCTAGCGGATATAGCCAAAAACATTCAGTACTTC.

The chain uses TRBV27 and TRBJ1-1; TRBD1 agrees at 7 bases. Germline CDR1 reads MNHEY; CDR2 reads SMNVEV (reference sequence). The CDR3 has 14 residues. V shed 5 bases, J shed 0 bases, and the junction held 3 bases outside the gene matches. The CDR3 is CASSLDRVNTEAFF. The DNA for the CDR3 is TGTGCCAGCAGTCTCGACAGGGTGAACACTGAAGCTTTCTTT.

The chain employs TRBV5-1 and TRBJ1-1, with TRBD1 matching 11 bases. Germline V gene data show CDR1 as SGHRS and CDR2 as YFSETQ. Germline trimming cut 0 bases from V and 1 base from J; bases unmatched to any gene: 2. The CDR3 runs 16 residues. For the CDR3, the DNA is TGCGCCAGCAGCTTGGCCGGACAGGGGGCGAACACTGAAGCTTTCTTT. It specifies CASSLAGQGANTEAFF.

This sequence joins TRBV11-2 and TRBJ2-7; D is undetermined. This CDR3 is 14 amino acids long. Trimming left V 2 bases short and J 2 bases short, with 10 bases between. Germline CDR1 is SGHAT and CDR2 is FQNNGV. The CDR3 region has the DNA TGTGCCAGCAGCTTACAGGTACAGACCTACGAGCAGTACTTC. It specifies CASSLQVQTYEQYF.

In DNA form, the CDR3 reads TGTGCCAGCAGCTTAGTCGGGCGGGACTCCTACGAGCAGTACTTC. Its protein product is CASSLVGRDSYEQYF. This chain uses TRBV7-8 with TRBJ2-7, with a possible D match to TRBD2 (6 bases). CDR3 length: 15 amino acids. Germline CDR1 and CDR2: SGHVS and FQNEAQ. V lost 1 base, J lost 0 bases, and 10 bases lay in between. The entire variable domain, with the rest obtained from reference TRBV7-8 and TRBJ2-7, is as follows: GAGVSQSPRYKVAKRGQDVALRCDPISGHVSLFWYQQALGQGPEFLTYFQNEAQLDKSGLPSDRFFAERPEGSVSTLKIQRTQQEDSAVYLCASSLVGRDSYEQYFGPGTRLTVT.

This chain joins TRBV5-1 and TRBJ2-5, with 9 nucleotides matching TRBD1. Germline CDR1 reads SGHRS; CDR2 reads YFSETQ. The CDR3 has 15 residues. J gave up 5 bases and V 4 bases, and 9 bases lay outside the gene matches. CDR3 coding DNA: TGCGCCAGCAGCATAGGGACAGGGTTGGGGGAGACCCAGTACTTC. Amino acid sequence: CASSIGTGLGETQYF.

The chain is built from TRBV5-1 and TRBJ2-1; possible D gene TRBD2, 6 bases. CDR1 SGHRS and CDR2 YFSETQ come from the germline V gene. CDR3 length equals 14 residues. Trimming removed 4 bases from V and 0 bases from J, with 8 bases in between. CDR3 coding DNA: TGCGCCAGCAGCCGGGAGAGCTCCTACAATGAGCAGTTCTTC. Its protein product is CASSRESSYNEQFF.

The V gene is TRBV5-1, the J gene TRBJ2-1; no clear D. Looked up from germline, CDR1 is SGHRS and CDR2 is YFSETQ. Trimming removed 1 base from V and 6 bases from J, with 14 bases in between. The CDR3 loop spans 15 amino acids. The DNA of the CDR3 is TGCGCCAGCAGCTTGTTCGGGTCACTGGCCAATGAGCAGTTCTTC. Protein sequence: CASSLFGSLANEQFF. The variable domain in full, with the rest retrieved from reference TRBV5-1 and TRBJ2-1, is KAGVTQTPRYLIKTRGQQVTLSCSPISGHRSVSWYQQTPGQGLQFLFEYFSETQRNKGNFPGRFSGRQFSNSRSEMNVSTLELGDSALYLCASSLFGSLANEQFFGPGTRLTVL.

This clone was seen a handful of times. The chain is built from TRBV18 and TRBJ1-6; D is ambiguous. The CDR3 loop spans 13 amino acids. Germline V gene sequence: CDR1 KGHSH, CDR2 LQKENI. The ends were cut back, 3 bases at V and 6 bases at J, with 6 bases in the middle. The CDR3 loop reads CASSPAGNSPLHF. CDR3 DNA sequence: TGTGCCAGCTCACCGGCTGGTAATTCACCCCTCCACTTT.

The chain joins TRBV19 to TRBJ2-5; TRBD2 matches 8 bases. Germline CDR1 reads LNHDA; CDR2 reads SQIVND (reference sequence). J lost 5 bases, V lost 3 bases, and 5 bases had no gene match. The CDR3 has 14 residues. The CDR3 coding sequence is TGTGCCAGTAGTATTCGGGAGGGATGGGAGACCCAGTACTTC. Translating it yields CASSIREGWETQYF.

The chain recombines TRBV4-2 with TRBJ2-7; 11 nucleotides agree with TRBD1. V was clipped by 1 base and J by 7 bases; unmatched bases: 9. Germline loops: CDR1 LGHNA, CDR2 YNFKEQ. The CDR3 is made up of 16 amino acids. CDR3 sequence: CASSQGLRTGGGEQYF. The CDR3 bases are TGTGCCAGCAGCCAAGGTCTGAGGACAGGGGGCGGAGAGCAGTACTTC.

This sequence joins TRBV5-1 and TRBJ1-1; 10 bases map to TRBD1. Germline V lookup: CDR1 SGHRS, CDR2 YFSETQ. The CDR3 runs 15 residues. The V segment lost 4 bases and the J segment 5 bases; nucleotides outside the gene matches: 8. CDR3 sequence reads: CASSLRQGARTEAFF. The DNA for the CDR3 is TGCGCCAGCAGCCTCCGACAGGGGGCGCGAACTGAAGCTTTCTTT.

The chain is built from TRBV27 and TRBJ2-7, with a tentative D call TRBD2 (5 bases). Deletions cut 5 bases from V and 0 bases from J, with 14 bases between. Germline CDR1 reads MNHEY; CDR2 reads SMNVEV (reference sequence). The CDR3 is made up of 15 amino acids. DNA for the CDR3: TGTGCCAGCAGTACCCTCAGCGGAGCCTCCTACGAGCAGTACTTC. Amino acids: CASSTLSGASYEQYF.

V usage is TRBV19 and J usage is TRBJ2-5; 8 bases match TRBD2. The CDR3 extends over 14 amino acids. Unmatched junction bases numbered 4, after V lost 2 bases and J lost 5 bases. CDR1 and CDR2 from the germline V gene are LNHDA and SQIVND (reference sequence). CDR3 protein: CASSIRPGGETQYF. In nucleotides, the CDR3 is TGTGCCAGTAGTATAAGGCCGGGAGGGGAGACCCAGTACTTC.

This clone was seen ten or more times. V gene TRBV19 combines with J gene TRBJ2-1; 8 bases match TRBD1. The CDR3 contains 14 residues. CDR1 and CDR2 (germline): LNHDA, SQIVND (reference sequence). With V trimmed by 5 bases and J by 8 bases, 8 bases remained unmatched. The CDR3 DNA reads TGTGCCAGTAGTCAGCAGGGGGCGTTTCATGAGCAGTTCTTC. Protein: CASSQQGAFHEQFF.

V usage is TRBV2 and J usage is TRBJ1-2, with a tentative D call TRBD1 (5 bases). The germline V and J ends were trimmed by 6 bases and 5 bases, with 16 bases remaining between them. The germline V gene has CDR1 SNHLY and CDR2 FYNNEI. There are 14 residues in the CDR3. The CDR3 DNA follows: TGTGCCAGCAGGCCCCGGGAGGGGCATTATGGCTACACCTTC. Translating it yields CASRPREGHYGYTF.

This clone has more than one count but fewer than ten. CDR3 protein: CAWSRHSEGKLFF. CDR3 sequence (DNA): TGTGCCTGGAGTAGACACTCGGAAGGAAAACTGTTTTTT. This rearrangement joins TRBV30 to TRBJ1-4; D is unclear. Between the trimmed V and J ends, which lost 2 bases and 10 bases, there was a span of 14 bases. This CDR3 comprises 13 residues. Germline assignment: CDR1 GTSNPN and CDR2 SVGIG (reference sequence).

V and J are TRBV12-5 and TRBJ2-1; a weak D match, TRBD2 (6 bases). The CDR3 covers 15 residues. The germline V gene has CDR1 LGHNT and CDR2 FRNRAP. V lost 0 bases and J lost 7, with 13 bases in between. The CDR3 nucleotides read TGTGCTAGTGGTTTGGTACGGGGGAGGTATAATGAGCAGTTCTTC. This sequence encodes CASGLVRGRYNEQFF.

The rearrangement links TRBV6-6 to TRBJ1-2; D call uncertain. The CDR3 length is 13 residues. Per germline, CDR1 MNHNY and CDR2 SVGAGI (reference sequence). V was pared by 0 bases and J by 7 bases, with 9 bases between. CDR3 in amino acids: CASSYSTTTGYTF. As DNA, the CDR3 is TGTGCCAGCAGTTACTCGACAACAACTGGCTACACCTTC.

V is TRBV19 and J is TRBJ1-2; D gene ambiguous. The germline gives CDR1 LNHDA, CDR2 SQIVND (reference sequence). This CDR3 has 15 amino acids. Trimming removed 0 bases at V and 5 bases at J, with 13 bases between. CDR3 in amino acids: CASSIDRVAAYGYTF. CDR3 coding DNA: TGTGCCAGTAGTATAGATCGGGTGGCGGCATATGGCTACACCTTC. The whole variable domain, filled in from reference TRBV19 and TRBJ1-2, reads DGGITQSPKYLFRKEGQNVTLSCEQNLNHDAMYWYRQDPGQGLRLIYYSQIVNDFQKGDIAEGYSVSREKKESFPLTVTSAQKNPTAFYLCASSIDRVAAYGYTFGSGTRLTVV.

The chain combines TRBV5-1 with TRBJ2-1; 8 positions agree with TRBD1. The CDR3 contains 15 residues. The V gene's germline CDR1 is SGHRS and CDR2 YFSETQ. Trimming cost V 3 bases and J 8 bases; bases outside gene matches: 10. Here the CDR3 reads CASSYQGARSHEQFF. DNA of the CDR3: TGCGCCAGCAGCTACCAGGGGGCGCGGAGCCATGAGCAGTTCTTC.